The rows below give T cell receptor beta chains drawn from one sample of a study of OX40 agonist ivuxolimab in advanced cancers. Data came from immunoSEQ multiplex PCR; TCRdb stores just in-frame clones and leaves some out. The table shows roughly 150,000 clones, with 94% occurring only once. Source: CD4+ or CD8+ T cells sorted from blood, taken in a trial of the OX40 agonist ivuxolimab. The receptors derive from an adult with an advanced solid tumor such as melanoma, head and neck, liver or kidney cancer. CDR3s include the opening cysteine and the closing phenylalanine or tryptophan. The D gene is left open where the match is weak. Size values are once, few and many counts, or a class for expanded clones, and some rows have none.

CASSPRGSRNSPLHF	TGTGCCAGCAGCCCCCGGGGCAGTAGGAATTCACCCCTCCACTTT	TRBV7-2	-	TRBJ1-6	-
CASSRDRGSLYEQYF	TGTGCCAGCAGCCGGGACAGGGGAAGTCTCTACGAGCAGTACTTC	TRBV5-4	TRBD1	TRBJ2-7	-
CAISEIRGEKLFF	TGTGCCATCAGTGAGATCCGGGGAGAAAAACTGTTTTTT	TRBV10-3	-	TRBJ1-4	-
CASSTLAGAGQPQNYGYTF	TGTGCCAGCAGCACCCTGGCGGGCGCAGGGCAACCACAGAACTATGGCTACACCTTC	TRBV7-8	-	TRBJ1-2	-
CATSPRQPSYEQYF	TGTGCCACCAGTCCGAGACAACCCTCCTACGAGCAGTACTTC	TRBV15	-	TRBJ2-7	once
CASSMGQTKETQYF	TGTGCCAGTAGTATGGGACAGACCAAGGAGACCCAGTACTTC	TRBV19	TRBD1	TRBJ2-5	-
CSAGQGVTGELFF	TGCAGCGCGGGACAGGGGGTCACCGGGGAGCTGTTTTTT	TRBV29-1	TRBD1	TRBJ2-2	-
CASSYARGGNQPQHF	TGTGCCAGCAGTTACGCCCGGGGGGGCAATCAGCCCCAGCATTTT	TRBV6-5	-	TRBJ1-5	once
CASSVGARVSTDTQYF	TGCGCCAGCAGCGTGGGGGCGCGGGTTAGCACAGATACGCAGTATTTT	TRBV5-1	-	TRBJ2-3	-
CASSRSGGPSYEQYF	TGCGCCAGCAGCCGTAGCGGGGGGCCCTCCTACGAGCAGTACTTC	TRBV5-1	TRBD2	TRBJ2-7	-
CASSPGNRDTEAFF	TGTGCCAGCAGCCCGGGGAATAGGGACACTGAAGCTTTCTTT	TRBV5-8	-	TRBJ1-1	-
CASKTGTLGYTF	TGTGCCAGTAAAACAGGGACGCTTGGCTACACCTTC	TRBV19	-	TRBJ1-2	-
CASSYTPRTGYTEAFF	TGTGCCAGCAGTTACACCCCGAGGACAGGCTACACTGAAGCTTTCTTT	TRBV6-6	TRBD1	TRBJ1-1	-
CAGSSYQPQHF	TGTGCCGGCAGTTCTTATCAGCCCCAGCATTTT	TRBV28	-	TRBJ1-5	-
CAWTSGRADTDTQYF	TGTGCCTGGACTAGCGGGAGGGCCGACACAGATACGCAGTATTTT	TRBV30	TRBD2	TRBJ2-3	-
CASSYRRISSYNEQFF	TGTGCCAGCAGTTACAGGCGTATAAGCTCCTACAATGAGCAGTTCTTC	TRBV6-5	-	TRBJ2-1	-
CASSLSSSGLPYEQYF	TGTGCCAGCAGCTTATCGTCTAGCGGCCTACCCTACGAGCAGTACTTC	TRBV7-2	TRBD2	TRBJ2-7	-
CASSFGPGDTQYF	TGTGCCAGCAGCTTCGGTCCCGGAGATACGCAGTATTTT	TRBV7-8	-	TRBJ2-3	once
CASITWGGDGYTF	TGTGCCAGCATCACTTGGGGGGGCGATGGCTACACCTTC	TRBV5-4	-	TRBJ1-2	-
CASSTWEEPQHF	TGTGCCAGTAGTACATGGGAAGAGCCCCAGCATTTT	TRBV19	-	TRBJ1-5	-
CASSLEGQTKNIQYF	TGCGCCAGCAGCTTGGAAGGACAGACTAAAAACATTCAGTACTTC	TRBV5-1	-	TRBJ2-4	-
CASSFGQGRYEQYF	TGTGCCAGCAGCTTCGGACAGGGGAGATACGAGCAGTACTTC	TRBV5-4	TRBD1	TRBJ2-7	few
CASSSSGVNSPLHF	TGTGCCAGCAGCTCCTCGGGGGTTAATTCACCCCTCCACTTT	TRBV7-2	-	TRBJ1-6	-
CASRHYRVTYGYTF	TGTGCCAGCCGTCATTACAGGGTTACCTATGGCTACACCTTC	TRBV18	-	TRBJ1-2	-
CASSQDRSNQPQHF	TGCGCCAGCAGCCAAGACAGGAGCAATCAGCCCCAGCATTTT	TRBV4-3	-	TRBJ1-5	few
CASSHKETQYF	TGTGCCAGCAGTCACAAAGAGACCCAGTACTTC	TRBV6-6	-	TRBJ2-5	-
CASSQVSVGLSGNTIYF	TGTGCCAGCAGCCAAGTTTCGGTCGGCCTCTCTGGAAACACCATATATTTT	TRBV4-2	-	TRBJ1-3	-
CACRDRGFYGYTF	TGTGCCTGCCGGGACAGGGGCTTTTATGGCTACACCTTC	TRBV30	TRBD1	TRBJ1-2	-
CASSPVLLRLLEQFF	TGCGCCAGCAGCCCGGTTTTGCTCCGCCTTTTAGAGCAGTTCTTC	TRBV4-1	-	TRBJ2-1	-
CASSLFASGGSDEQFF	TGCGCCAGCAGCTTATTTGCGAGCGGGGGGTCCGATGAGCAGTTCTTC	TRBV5-1	TRBD2	TRBJ2-1	-
CASRPRQGGGTTEAFF	TGTGCCAGTAGGCCTCGACAGGGAGGGGGTACCACTGAAGCTTTCTTT	TRBV19	TRBD1	TRBJ1-1	-
CASSGGITSNYGYTF	TGTGCCAGCAGTGGGGGAATCACTTCTAACTATGGCTACACCTTC	TRBV25-1	-	TRBJ1-2	-
CASSPGSGSTDTQYF	TGTGCCAGCAGCCCGGGGTCGGGTAGCACAGATACGCAGTATTTT	TRBV7-2	-	TRBJ2-3	-
CASSPRDRVYNEQFF	TGTGCCAGCAGCCCCCGGGACAGGGTCTACAATGAGCAGTTCTTC	TRBV5-4	TRBD1	TRBJ2-1	-
CASSGDFLKAQYF	TGCGCCAGCAGCGGGGACTTTCTTAAGGCGCAGTATTTT	TRBV10-1	-	TRBJ2-3	-
CASSVRDRGDYEQYF	TGTGCCAGTAGTGTCCGGGACAGGGGGGACTACGAGCAGTACTTC	TRBV19	TRBD1	TRBJ2-7	-
CASCNRDAKNEQYF	TGTGCCAGCTGTAACAGGGACGCGAAGAACGAGCAGTACTTC	TRBV25-1	-	TRBJ2-7	once
CASSIRTASYEQYF	TGTGCCAGTAGTATTCGGACAGCCTCCTACGAGCAGTACTTC	TRBV19	-	TRBJ2-7	-
CASSSGQGTDTQYF	TGTGCCAGCAGTTCCGGACAGGGGACAGATACGCAGTATTTT	TRBV7-6	TRBD1	TRBJ2-3	-
CASSLIGPANTEAFF	TGTGCCAGCAGCTTAATCGGGCCGGCGAACACTGAAGCTTTCTTT	TRBV7-2	-	TRBJ1-1	-
CASSLDPRPDTQYF	TGTGCCAGCAGCTTAGACCCTAGACCAGATACGCAGTATTTT	TRBV7-2	-	TRBJ2-3	-
CASSQALAGLGNTIYF	TGCGCCAGCAGCCAAGCACTAGCGGGCCTTGGAAACACCATATATTTT	TRBV4-3	-	TRBJ1-3	-
CASSSLRGGYTF	TGTGCCAGCAGCTCGCTCAGGGGTGGCTACACCTTC	TRBV5-4	-	TRBJ1-2	-
CASSQEGGQPNQPQHF	TGCGCCAGCAGCCAAGAAGGCGGACAGCCAAATCAGCCCCAGCATTTT	TRBV4-3	-	TRBJ1-5	-
CAISPRDGEYGYTF	TGTGCCATCAGTCCGAGAGACGGGGAATATGGCTACACCTTC	TRBV10-3	-	TRBJ1-2	-
CASSLVGTGGTEAFF	TGCGCCAGCAGCTTGGTCGGGACAGGGGGTACTGAAGCTTTCTTT	TRBV5-1	TRBD1	TRBJ1-1	-
CASSLSNGDGYTF	TGTGCCAGCAGTTTATCCAATGGGGATGGCTACACCTTC	TRBV28	-	TRBJ1-2	-
CSASDRMVRHF	TGCAGTGCTAGCGACAGGATGGTCCGACATTTT	TRBV20-1	-	TRBJ1-5	-
CASSYYAGTNTGELFF	TGTGCCAGCAGTTACTATGCGGGGACGAACACCGGGGAGCTGTTTTTT	TRBV6-6	-	TRBJ2-2	-
CASRKDSRYEQYF	TGTGCCAGCAGAAAAGACAGCCGGTACGAGCAGTACTTC	TRBV6-5	-	TRBJ2-7	-
CSAAGETQYF	TGCAGTGCTGCTGGGGAGACCCAGTACTTC	TRBV20-1	-	TRBJ2-5	-
CASTQHPGQNSPLHF	TGTGCCAGCACCCAGCACCCGGGACAGAATTCACCCCTCCACTTT	TRBV7-2	TRBD1	TRBJ1-6	-
CASSPGRGDYEQYF	TGTGCCAGCAGTCCGGGCCGGGGGGACTACGAGCAGTACTTC	TRBV13	TRBD2	TRBJ2-7	-